The clone carrying this T cell receptor (beta chain) showed up just once. Its antigen is currently unknown. These data are taken from a study of T cell responses to AZD1222 COVID-19 vaccine. TCRdb's table, derived via immunoSEQ multiplex PCR, lists solely in-frame clones and lacks some. The sample gives 120,000 or so clones, around 90% of which show up once; approximately 1.4% is in the top ten. The CDR3 contains 13 residues. V lost 4 bases, J lost 6 bases, and 16 bases lay in between. Germline V CDR1 and CDR2: SQVTM, ANQGSEA. Study findings and constraints: Baseline testing showed seropositivity in only a handful of AZD1222 recipients. Donors skewed white British and female; clonal diversity was possibly underestimated. At 160-218 and 743-854, vaccine-associated CD4 TCRs were dominant, and they spanned spike.

The chain has TRBV29-1 and TRBJ2-7; D is perhaps TRBD2 (6 bases). This TCR was sampled from an adult in good health. Material: peripheral blood, obtained on day 0 of AZD1222 vaccination. The CDR3 DNA reads TGCAGCGTTGCTGGGCAGGGAGGAGGCGAGCAGTACTTC. It is translated as CSVAGQGGGEQYF.